The 21 T cell receptor beta chains below come from one sample, sequenced in a study of blood T cell repertoires in COVID-19. Method: immunoSEQ multiplex PCR; TCRdb's copy keeps in-frame clones and lacks some. The sample contains about 76,000 clones, 88% of which appear only once. Sequences were obtained from peripheral blood. Receptors originate from a man between 50 and 59 years old with active COVID-19.

This clone was seen once. The chain is built from TRBV7-8 and TRBJ1-6; D possibly corresponds to TRBD1 (6 bases). The V gene's germline CDR1 is SGHVS and CDR2 FQNEAQ. The V and J ends lost 5 bases and 6 bases respectively, with 11 bases between them. This CDR3 spans 14 amino acids. In DNA, the CDR3 is TGTGCCAGCAGCCTGCTCAGGGGTAATTCACCCCTCCACTTT. It specifies CASSLLRGNSPLHF. The full variable domain, with the rest looked up from reference TRBV7-8 and TRBJ1-6, is GAGVSQSPRYKVAKRGQDVALRCDPISGHVSLFWYQQALGQGPEFLTYFQNEAQLDKSGLPSDRFFAERPEGSVSTLKIQRTQQEDSAVYLCASSLLRGNSPLHFGNGTRLTVT.

V usage is TRBV5-5 and J usage is TRBJ1-2, with 7 bases that match TRBD1. Germline CDR1 is SGHKS and CDR2 is YYEKEE (reference sequence). The CDR3 extends over 14 amino acids. The V gene end was trimmed by 0 bases and the J gene end by 4 bases; junction bases not matched to a gene: 3. The CDR3 DNA is TGTGCCAGCAGCTTGGAACAGGGGACCTATGGCTACACCTTC. Protein sequence: CASSLEQGTYGYTF.

The chain joins TRBV25-1 to TRBJ1-6; 9 nucleotides align to TRBD1. The V segment lost 6 bases and the J segment 3 bases; nucleotides outside the gene matches: 0. CDR3 size: 14 residues. Germline assignment: CDR1 MGHDK and CDR2 SYGVNS. CDR3 in DNA: TGTGCCAGCAGGGGACAGGGCTATAATTCACCCCTCCACTTT. The encoded protein is CASRGQGYNSPLHF.

This clone appeared a single time. The J gene is TRBJ1-4, the V gene TRBV7-2, with 7 bases that match TRBD1. The CDR3 length is 16 residues. Looked up from germline, CDR1 is SGHTA and CDR2 is FQGNSA. V dropped 3 bases and J dropped 7; count of bases not matched to a gene: 11. CDR3 DNA: TGTGCCAGCAGCTTGTGGCAGGGGGTGTCGGGTGAAAAACTGTTTTTT. This encodes CASSLWQGVSGEKLFF.

The chain couples TRBV5-1 to TRBJ1-1, with a weak D call TRBD1 (6 bases). Germline CDR1 reads SGHRS; CDR2 reads YFSETQ. The germline V and J ends were trimmed by 0 bases and 3 bases, with 15 bases remaining between them. The length of the CDR3 is 16 residues. The CDR3 spells CASSLGDHREYTEAFF. CDR3 DNA: TGCGCCAGCAGCTTGGGGGATCACAGGGAATACACTGAAGCTTTCTTT.

This clone was recorded only once. The chain carries TRBV6-5 and TRBJ2-7; 10 nucleotides agree with TRBD1. CDR3 size: 14 residues. CDR1 MNHEY and CDR2 SVGAGI come from the germline V gene. J was trimmed by 6 bases and V by 2 bases; bases with no gene match: 4. The CDR3 sequence is CASSYTGQGVEQYF. DNA of the CDR3: TGTGCCAGCAGTTACACCGGACAGGGGGTCGAGCAGTACTTC.

The rearrangement joins TRBV30 to TRBJ2-2; TRBD2 matches at 10 bases. Germline trimming cut 0 bases from V and 6 bases from J; bases unmatched to any gene: 4. The CDR3 length is 15 residues. CDR1 is GTSNPN and CDR2 is SVGIG in the germline V gene (reference sequence). The CDR3 DNA sequence: TGTGCCTGGAGTGTAGGGCTAGCGGGAGCCGGGGAGCTGTTTTTT. As protein: CAWSVGLAGAGELFF.

This chain joins TRBV5-6 and TRBJ1-2; D gene uncertain. The V gene's germline CDR1 is SGHDT and CDR2 YYEEEE. CDR3 length equals 14 residues. V was clipped by 4 bases and J by 4 bases, with 14 bases between them. The CDR3, as DNA: TGTGCCAGCAGCACCGGGGTAGACTTCTATGGCTACACCTTC. This codes for CASSTGVDFYGYTF.

This clone was detected once. The chain employs TRBV19 and TRBJ1-2; D remains ambiguous. CDR1 is LNHDA, CDR2 SQIVND, per germline (reference sequence). Deletions cut 3 bases from V and 4 bases from J, with 15 bases between. The CDR3 sequence is 15 residues long. The CDR3 DNA sequence: TGTGCCAGTAGTATCACCCTTGCAGCGTTCTATGGCTACACCTTC. Residues: CASSITLAAFYGYTF. Full variable domain (missing parts from reference TRBV19 and TRBJ1-2): DGGITQSPKYLFRKEGQNVTLSCEQNLNHDAMYWYRQDPGQGLRLIYYSQIVNDFQKGDIAEGYSVSREKKESFPLTVTSAQKNPTAFYLCASSITLAAFYGYTFGSGTRLTVV.

This clone was counted a few times. This chain links TRBV11-3 with TRBJ2-2; 12 nucleotides align to TRBD1. V lost 3 bases and J lost 6; bases outside the gene matches: 5. The CDR3 covers 16 residues. CDR1 SGHNT and CDR2 YENEEA come from the germline V gene. In nucleotides, the CDR3 is TGTGCCAGCAGCTTGGGGGGACAGGGGGCATCCGGGGAGCTGTTTTTT. Protein product: CASSLGGQGASGELFF.

The V and J genes are TRBV11-3 and TRBJ2-7; D not certain. Germline lookup yields CDR1 SGHNT and CDR2 YENEEA. CDR3 length equals 15 residues. V was clipped by 4 bases and J by 3 bases, with 16 bases between them. The CDR3 is CASSSEVVAVYEQYF. The CDR3, as DNA: TGTGCCAGCAGCTCAGAGGTGGTGGCGGTCTACGAGCAGTACTTC.

V is TRBV28 and J is TRBJ2-7; 9 bases map to TRBD1. Germline V gene lookup returns CDR1 MDHEN and CDR2 SYDVKM. This CDR3 spans 14 amino acids. Trimming removed 3 bases from V and 4 bases from J; junction bases left unmatched: 4. The CDR3 protein is CASSFGTGWYEQYF. CDR3 nucleotide sequence: TGTGCCAGCAGTTTCGGGACAGGGTGGTACGAGCAGTACTTC.

The rearrangement uses TRBV18 and TRBJ1-1; no definite D call. This CDR3 has 17 residues. Germline-derived CDR1 and CDR2 are KGHSH and LQKENI. The ends were cut back, 2 bases at V and 1 base at J, with 17 bases in the middle. The CDR3 spells CASSPARLGRENTEAFF. In nucleotides, the CDR3 is TGTGCCAGCTCACCAGCCCGTTTGGGCCGGGAGAACACTGAAGCTTTCTTT.

This clone was observed a handful of times. The chain links TRBV15 to TRBJ2-7; a weak D match, TRBD2 (6 bases). Trimming left V 2 bases short and J 0 bases short, with 11 bases between. The V gene's germline CDR1 is LNHNV and CDR2 YYDKDF (reference sequence). This CDR3 region has 15 residues. This CDR3 reads CATSRLTGVSYEQYF. CDR3 nucleotide sequence: TGTGCCACCAGCAGATTGACGGGAGTCTCCTACGAGCAGTACTTC.

The chain carries TRBV2 and TRBJ2-5; D possibly corresponds to TRBD1 (6 bases). Germline V lookup: CDR1 SNHLY, CDR2 FYNNEI. The CDR3 has 15 residues. The V end lost 6 bases, the J end lost 3 bases, and 17 bases lay between the germline ends. The chain's CDR3 is CASRARLNREETQYF. Here the CDR3 DNA reads TGTGCCAGCAGGGCCCGCCTCAACAGGGAAGAGACCCAGTACTTC.

This chain joins TRBV5-1 and TRBJ2-3; TRBD2 matches at 11 bases. J was trimmed by 4 bases and V by 0 bases; bases with no gene match: 1. Germline CDR1 reads SGHRS; CDR2 reads YFSETQ. CDR3 length: 15 residues. The CDR3 spells CASSLELAGADTQYF. The CDR3 DNA reads TGCGCCAGCAGCTTGGAACTAGCGGGAGCAGATACGCAGTATTTT.

As regards this clone: The same CDR3 also results from other DNA sequences found in this sample. The chain has TRBV7-8 and TRBJ2-3; 7 bases are shared with TRBD1. Germline assignment: CDR1 SGHVS and CDR2 FQNEAQ. V dropped 1 base and J dropped 4; count of bases not matched to a gene: 2. The CDR3 consists of 14 residues. CDR3 sequence: CASSLGTGADTQYF. In DNA, the CDR3 is TGTGCCAGCAGCTTAGGAACAGGGGCAGATACGCAGTATTTT.

J is TRBJ1-4 and V is TRBV30; D is undetermined. Trimming pared 2 bases from V and 4 bases from J, leaving 5 bases between. This CDR3 spans 12 amino acids. Germline CDR1 and CDR2: GTSNPN and SVGIG (reference sequence). CDR3 sequence: CAWSRGNEKLFF. The CDR3 nucleotides are TGTGCCTGGAGTCGGGGTAATGAAAAACTGTTTTTT.

The rearrangement joins TRBV7-2 to TRBJ2-5, with 11 positions matching TRBD2. With V trimmed by 7 bases and J by 0 bases, 10 bases remained unmatched. Germline CDR1 reads SGHTA; CDR2 reads FQGNSA. This CDR3 contains 17 residues. CDR3 protein: CASIPSSGGSHQETQYF. CDR3 sequence (DNA): TGTGCCAGCATCCCGTCTAGCGGGGGGTCCCACCAAGAGACCCAGTACTTC.

The J gene is TRBJ2-7, the V gene TRBV9, with 9 bases aligning to TRBD2. This CDR3 has 14 amino acids. J was trimmed by 1 base and V by 3 bases; bases with no gene match: 2. Germline loops: CDR1 SGDLS, CDR2 YYNGEE. Written as DNA, the CDR3 is TGTGCCAGCAGCGGCGGACTAGCGTCCTACGAGCAGTACTTC. It is translated as CASSGGLASYEQYF.

The CDR3 nucleotides read TGTGCTAGTGGTTTGCCCCACGAGCGGGGAGAGACCCAGTACTTC. As protein: CASGLPHERGETQYF. V usage is TRBV12-5 and J usage is TRBJ2-5; 7 nucleotides align to TRBD2. The CDR3 consists of 15 residues. The V and J ends lost 2 bases and 4 bases, in that order; junction bases with no gene match: 7. Germline CDR1 reads LGHNT; CDR2 reads FRNRAP.